This TCR beta chain was found in a study of early T cells in non-severe SARS-CoV-2 infection. As part of library construction, unique molecular identifiers were attached to individual cDNA molecules. One entry per CDR3 protein, called by TCRdb with MiXCR from the 5' RACE reads. The sample includes more than 75,000 distinct CDR3 sequences, about 15% seen only once; the top ten take under 6.5%. This CDR3 spans 16 amino acids. Losses at the gene ends were 3 bases for V and 8 bases for J; bases not matched to a gene: 12. Germline values: CDR1 KGHDR, CDR2 SFDVKD. The rearrangement uses TRBV24-1 and TRBJ2-3; 8 bases map to TRBD2. This sequence was found in an adult who was a healthcare worker with PCR-confirmed SARS-CoV-2 infection or an uninfected control (not recorded which). The sequenced material came from whole blood. The CDR3 loop reads CATSDPLLAGTGTQYF. The CDR3 DNA is TGTGCCACCAGTGATCCCTTATTAGCGGGGACCGGTACGCAGTATTTT.